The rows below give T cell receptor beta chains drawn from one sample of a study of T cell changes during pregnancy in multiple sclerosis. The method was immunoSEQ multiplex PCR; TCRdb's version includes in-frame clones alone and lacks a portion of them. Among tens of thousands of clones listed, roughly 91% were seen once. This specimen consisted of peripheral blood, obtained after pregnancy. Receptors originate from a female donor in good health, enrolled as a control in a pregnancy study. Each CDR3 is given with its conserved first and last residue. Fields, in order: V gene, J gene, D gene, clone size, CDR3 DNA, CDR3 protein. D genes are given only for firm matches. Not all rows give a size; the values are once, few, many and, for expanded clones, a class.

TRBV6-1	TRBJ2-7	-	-	TGTGCCAGCAAAGCAGGGGCAGGGTATTACGAGCAGTACTTC	CASKAGAGYYEQYF
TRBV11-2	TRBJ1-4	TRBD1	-	TGTGCCAGCAGCTTAGGGTTGAGACAGGGATGGTCTACTAATGAAAAACTGTTTTTT	CASSLGLRQGWSTNEKLFF
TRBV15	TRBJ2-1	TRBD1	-	TGTGCCACCAGCAGAGATCGACAGGGGTATCCATACAATGAGCAGTTCTTC	CATSRDRQGYPYNEQFF
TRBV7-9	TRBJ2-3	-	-	TGTGCCAGCAGCTCCGGTACAGATACGCAGTATTTT	CASSSGTDTQYF
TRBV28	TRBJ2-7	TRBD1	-	TGTGCCAGCAGTTCAGGACAGGGACCCTACGAGCAGTACTTC	CASSSGQGPYEQYF
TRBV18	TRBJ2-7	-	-	TGTGCCAGCTCACGCCCGGGACTGACTGGTACGTACGAGCAGTACTTC	CASSRPGLTGTYEQYF
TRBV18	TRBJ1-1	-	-	TGTGCCAGCTCACCTTTTTCGGACACTGAAGCTTTCTTT	CASSPFSDTEAFF
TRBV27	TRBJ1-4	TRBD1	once	TGTGCCAGCCACTCAGGGGGCGTCGGTGAAAAACTGTTTTTT	CASHSGGVGEKLFF
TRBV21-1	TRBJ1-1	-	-	TGTGCCAGCAGCAAAGCCAGCAGACAGGCTATGAAGGGGGACACTGAAGCTTTCTTT	CASSKASRQAMKGDTEAFF
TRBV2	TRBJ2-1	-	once	TGTGCCAGCACCATCTTCGTACAGGGCAATGAGCAGTTCTTC	CASTIFVQGNEQFF
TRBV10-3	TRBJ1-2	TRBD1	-	TGTGCCGCCGGGACAGGGATTAACTATGGCTACACCTTC	CAAGTGINYGYTF
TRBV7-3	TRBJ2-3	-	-	TGTGCCAGCAGTAGCAGCACAGATACGCAGTATTTT	CASSSSTDTQYF
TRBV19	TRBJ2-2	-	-	TGTGCCAGTAGTGTCCTAAAGAACACCGGGGAGCTGTTTTTT	CASSVLKNTGELFF
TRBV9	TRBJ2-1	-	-	TGTGCCAGCAGCGACATCTACAATGAGCAGTTCTTC	CASSDIYNEQFF
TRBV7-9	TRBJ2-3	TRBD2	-	TGTGCCAGCAGCCTCACGGTAGAGCGGGGTTTGGATACGCAGTATTTT	CASSLTVERGLDTQYF
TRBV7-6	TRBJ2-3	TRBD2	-	TGTGCCAGCAGCACGGGACTAACGAGCACAGATACGCAGTATTTT	CASSTGLTSTDTQYF
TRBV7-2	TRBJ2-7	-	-	TGTGCCAGCAGCCGGAGGCAGGAATCCTACGAGCAGTACTTC	CASSRRQESYEQYF
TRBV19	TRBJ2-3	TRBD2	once	TGTGCCAGTGCTCGTAGGCTAGCGGGGGGGCTGGGCACAGATACGCAGTATTTT	CASARRLAGGLGTDTQYF
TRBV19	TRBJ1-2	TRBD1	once	TGTGCCAGTAGTCCACGACAGGGGGGCTATGTAGGCTACACCTTC	CASSPRQGGYVGYTF
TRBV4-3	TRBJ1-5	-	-	TGCGCCAGCAGCCAAGGAAGAGGGTTTCTTCGGCCCCAGCATTTT	CASSQGRGFLRPQHF
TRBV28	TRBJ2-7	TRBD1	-	TGTGCCAGCAGTTCACAGGGGCCTACCTACGAGCAGTACTTC	CASSSQGPTYEQYF
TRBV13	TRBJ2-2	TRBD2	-	TGTGCCAGCAGCTTAGCGGGGGGGCTCGACGGGGAGCTGTTTTTT	CASSLAGGLDGELFF
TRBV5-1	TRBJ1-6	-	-	TGCGCCAGCAGCTGGGGGGAGCGGGGCTCCTATAATTCACCCCTCCACTTT	CASSWGERGSYNSPLHF
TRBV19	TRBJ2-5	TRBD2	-	TGTGCCAGTAGTATAAGAGGGCTAGCGGGGGAGACCCAGTACTTC	CASSIRGLAGETQYF
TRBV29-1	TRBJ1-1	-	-	TGCAGCGTGACAACTGAAGCTTTCTTT	CSVTTEAFF
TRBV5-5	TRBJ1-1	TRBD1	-	TGTGCCAGCAGCTTCCGGGACAGGGGGCTGTTGACCACTGAAGCTTTCTTT	CASSFRDRGLLTTEAFF
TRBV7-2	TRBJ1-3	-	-	TGTGCCAGCAGCTTGGCGGGCTCCGGAAACACCATATATTTT	CASSLAGSGNTIYF
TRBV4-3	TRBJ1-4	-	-	TGCGCCAGCAGCCAAAAAGACGGCAGGGGTAATGAAAAACTGTTTTTT	CASSQKDGRGNEKLFF
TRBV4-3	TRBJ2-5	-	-	TGCGCCAGCAGCCAAGTAGGGGGGGGAGGAGAGACCCAGTACTTC	CASSQVGGGGETQYF
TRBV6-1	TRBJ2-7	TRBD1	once	TGTGCCAGCAGTGCATCAAATGTCCCCCGGGACAGGGTCCACGAGCAGTACTTC	CASSASNVPRDRVHEQYF
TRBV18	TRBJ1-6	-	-	TGTGCCAGCTCACCGTATCAGGGGAATAATTCACCCCTCCACTTT	CASSPYQGNNSPLHF
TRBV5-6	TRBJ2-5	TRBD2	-	TGTGCCAGCAACATGGAGCGGGGGGGCATAATCGGGAAGACCCAGTACTTC	CASNMERGGIIGKTQYF
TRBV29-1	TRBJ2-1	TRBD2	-	TGCAGCGTCGGGGAGGGATATGAGCAGTTCTTC	CSVGEGYEQFF
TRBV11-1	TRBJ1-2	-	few	TGTGCCAGCAGCTCACGCGGCAACTATGGCTACACCTTC	CASSSRGNYGYTF
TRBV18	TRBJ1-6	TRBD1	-	TGTGCCAGCTCACCCGGTGGACAGGGTAATTCACCCCTCCACTTT	CASSPGGQGNSPLHF
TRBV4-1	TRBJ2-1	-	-	TGCGCCAGCAGCCAAGAAACCCGAGGGTGGACCTACAATGAGCAGTTCTTC	CASSQETRGWTYNEQFF
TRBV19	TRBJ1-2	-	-	TGTGCCAGTAGTATAGATTATTCCGGAGCCGATGGCTATGGCTACACCTTC	CASSIDYSGADGYGYTF
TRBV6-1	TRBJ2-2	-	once	TGTGCCAGCAGTGCCAGAAACAGGGTCGGCGGGGAGCTGTTTTTT	CASSARNRVGGELFF
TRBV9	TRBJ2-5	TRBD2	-	TGTGCCAGCAGCTATGGACTAGAACGTGAGACCCAGTACTTC	CASSYGLERETQYF
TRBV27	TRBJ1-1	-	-	TGTGCCAGCAGTTTATGGGCGGGGACCGCTGAGCGCACTGAAGCTTTCTTT	CASSLWAGTAERTEAFF
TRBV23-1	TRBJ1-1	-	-	TGCGCCAGCACACCGGGACACCGGCAAGGAAACACTGAAGCTTTCTTT	CASTPGHRQGNTEAFF
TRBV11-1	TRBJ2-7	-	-	TGTGCCAGCAGCTTAAGGAGGAGCGTTGAGTACGAGCAGTACTTC	CASSLRRSVEYEQYF
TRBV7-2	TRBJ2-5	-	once	TGTGCCAGCAGCTTAGGGCATGTGGAGACCCAGTACTTC	CASSLGHVETQYF
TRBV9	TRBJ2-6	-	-	TGTGCCAGCAGCGCTACTCACGGGGCCAACGTCCTGACTTTC	CASSATHGANVLTF
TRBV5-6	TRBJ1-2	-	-	TGTGCCAGCACCCTGATTCGGGTGGGCTATGGCTACACCTTC	CASTLIRVGYGYTF
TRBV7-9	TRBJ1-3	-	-	TGTGCCAGCAGCCCCCCGGGGGGCTCTGGAAACACCATATATTTT	CASSPPGGSGNTIYF
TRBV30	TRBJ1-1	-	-	TGTGCCTGGATGTACATGGGCGACACTGAAGCTTTCTTT	CAWMYMGDTEAFF
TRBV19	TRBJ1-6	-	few	TGTGCCAGTAGTATAATCGGGCAGGGAAGTTCACCCCTCCACTTT	CASSIIGQGSSPLHF
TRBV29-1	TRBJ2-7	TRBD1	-	TGCAGCGTTGTTGGGGCAGGGGGCGGCTACGAGCAGTACTTC	CSVVGAGGGYEQYF
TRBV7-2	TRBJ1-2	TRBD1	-	TGTGCCAGCAGCTTGGGGCAGGGGGTTTCTGGCTACACCTTC	CASSLGQGVSGYTF
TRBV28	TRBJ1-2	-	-	TGTGCCAGCAGTCGAATGGACTCTTTTTATGGCTACACCTTC	CASSRMDSFYGYTF
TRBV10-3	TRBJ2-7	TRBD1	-	TGTGCCATCAGTGAAACAGGGGGCGATTTGGACGAGCAGTACTTC	CAISETGGDLDEQYF
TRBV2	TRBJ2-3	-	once	TGTGCCAGCAGCGATCAACCTCGTCGGTCCGATACGCAGTATTTT	CASSDQPRRSDTQYF
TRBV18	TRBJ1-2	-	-	TGTGCCAGCTCACCAACACAGGGATGGTATGGCTACACCTTC	CASSPTQGWYGYTF
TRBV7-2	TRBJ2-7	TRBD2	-	TGTGCCAGCAGCTTACGAACCAAAGGACTAGCTGCCTACGAGCAGTACTTC	CASSLRTKGLAAYEQYF
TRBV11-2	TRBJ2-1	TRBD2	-	TGTGCCAGCAGCAGGACTAGCGGGGGGGCAGCGGCCTACAATGAGCAGTTCTTC	CASSRTSGGAAAYNEQFF
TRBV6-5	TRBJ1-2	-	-	TGTGCCAGCAGACACAGCGGAGGGAATGGCTACACCTTC	CASRHSGGNGYTF